These 15 T cell receptor beta chains originate from one sample sequenced in a study of blood T cells in healthy people across ages. PCR was performed a second time for about 7 to 12 cycles using a sample-barcoded 5' primer and a J-beta primer mix. TCRdb used MiXCR to reprocess the 5' RACE reads, holding one entry per CDR3 protein. The repertoire holds 1.5 million to 2 million distinct CDR3 sequences, with approximately 28% as singletons. The sample was blood. These receptors all come from a woman aged 25 to 39 in good health.

This clonotype has a handful of counts. The chain recombines TRBV30 with TRBJ1-2; D remains ambiguous. Trimming pared 1 base from V and 3 bases from J, leaving 3 bases between. This CDR3 is 11 amino acids long. Germline values: CDR1 GTSNPN, CDR2 SVGIG (reference sequence). The CDR3 protein is CAWSGYYGYTF. The CDR3 DNA follows: TGTGCCTGGAGTGGGTACTATGGCTACACCTTC.

V usage is TRBV29-1 and J usage is TRBJ2-3, with TRBD2 as a possible D gene (6 bases). CDR1 is SQVTM and CDR2 is ANQGSEA in the germline V gene. This CDR3 is built from 12 residues. V was clipped by 7 bases and J by 6 bases, with 14 bases between them. The CDR3 loop is CSDRDSSDTQYF. Written as DNA, the CDR3 is TGCAGCGACCGGGACTCTTCGGATACGCAGTATTTT.

This clonotype was recorded at least ten times. The rearrangement joins TRBV29-1 to TRBJ2-3; unclear D gene. There are 11 residues in the CDR3. The V end lost 1 base, the J end lost 5 bases, and 4 bases lay between the germline ends. The germline V gene encodes CDR1 SQVTM and CDR2 ANQGSEA. This CDR3 reads CSVEGGDTQYF. The DNA for the CDR3 is TGCAGCGTTGAAGGGGGAGATACGCAGTATTTT.

This clonotype was counted a few times. The genes are TRBV2 and TRBJ2-5, with 9 nucleotides matching TRBD2. V was pared by 1 base and J by 5 bases, with 5 bases of the junction left unmatched. The CDR3 length is 15 residues. Per germline, CDR1 SNHLY and CDR2 FYNNEI. In DNA form, the CDR3 reads TGTGCCAGCAGTGAAGATGCTAGCGGGGTTGAGACCCAGTACTTC. Translating gives CASSEDASGVETQYF.

The sample holds a few counts of this clonotype. The J gene is TRBJ2-7, the V gene TRBV7-2; possibly TRBD1 or TRBD2 for D (6 bases each). This CDR3 contains 13 residues. The V gene's germline CDR1 is SGHTA and CDR2 FQGNSA. Trimming cost V 0 bases and J 11 bases, with 14 bases left between them. CDR3 sequence: CASSLAVGGTEYF. The CDR3 DNA reads TGTGCCAGCAGCTTAGCTGTCGGGGGCACGGAGTACTTC.

This clonotype showed up just a few times. The chain has TRBV28 and TRBJ1-5; TRBD1 matches 8 bases. The CDR3 runs to 14 residues. Unmatched junction bases numbered 6, after V lost 5 bases and J lost 6 bases. Germline CDR1 MDHEN, CDR2 SYDVKM. The CDR3 spells CASSLSDRVQPQHF. Written as DNA, the CDR3 is TGTGCCAGCAGTCTATCGGACAGGGTTCAGCCCCAGCATTTT.

The gene calls are TRBV4-3 and TRBJ2-1; D is uncertain. Germline V lookup: CDR1 LGHNA, CDR2 YSLEER. The V end was cut by 1 base, the J end by 9 bases, with 16 bases between. This CDR3 has 15 residues. CDR3 coding DNA: TGCGCCAGCAGCCAAGCCCGCTGGGGATGCGGTGAGCAGTTCTTC. Its translation is CASSQARWGCGEQFF.

In its sample, this clonotype was seen a few times. The chain combines TRBV6-2 or TRBV6-3 with TRBJ2-1; weak D call: TRBD2 (6 bases). Trimming removed 8 bases at V and 7 bases at J, with 15 bases between. The germline V gene encodes CDR1 MNHEY and CDR2 SVGEGT. The CDR3 consists of 13 residues. The CDR3 coding sequence is TGTGCCAGCTGCCGGAGGGCCGGGAATGAGCAGTTCTTC. It codes for CASCRRAGNEQFF.

This clonotype appeared once. Given a much more abundant clone one base away, this may be a read error. The CDR3, as DNA: TGTGCCAGCAGCCAGGGCGTCGAAAACATTCGGTACTTC. Amino acid sequence: CASSQGVENIRYF. The chain recombines TRBV2 with TRBJ2-4, with a tentative D call TRBD1 (5 bases). Germline loops: CDR1 SNHLY, CDR2 FYNNEI. The CDR3 has 13 residues.

This clonotype showed up many times. The chain is built from TRBV24-1 and TRBJ2-3, with D hard to call. The CDR3 extends over 8 amino acids. Trimming stripped 7 bases from V and 14 bases from J, with 6 bases between. Germline V gene sequence: CDR1 KGHDR, CDR2 SFDVKD. CDR3 sequence reads: CATRKPYF. CDR3 sequence (DNA): TGTGCCACCAGAAAGCCGTATTTT.

The CDR3 reads CASSQSGELFF. CDR3 DNA: TGCGCCAGCAGCCAATCCGGGGAGCTGTTTTTT. The chain is built from TRBV4-3 and TRBJ2-2; no clear D gene. The CDR3 totals 11 residues. V lost 2 bases, J lost 6 bases, and 1 base lay in between. CDR1 and CDR2 from the germline V gene are LGHNA and YSLEER.

V gene TRBV7-2 combines with J gene TRBJ2-3; D gene uncertain. The germline V gene has CDR1 SGHTA and CDR2 FQGNSA. This CDR3 has 13 residues. Trimming took 3 bases from V and 5 from J, leaving 9 bases between them. CDR3 sequence (DNA): TGTGCCAGCAGCTTCGCGGTCGGAGATACGCAGTATTTT. Protein: CASSFAVGDTQYF. Full variable domain (missing parts from reference TRBV7-2 and TRBJ2-3): GAGVSQSPSNKVTEKGKDVELRCDPISGHTALYWYRQSLGQGLEFLIYFQGNSAPDKSGLPSDRFSAERTGGSVSTLTIQRTQQEDSAVYLCASSFAVGDTQYFGPGTRLTVL.

Ten or more counts support this clonotype. This chain connects TRBV24-1 to TRBJ2-1, with 10 bases matching TRBD2. The V gene end was trimmed by 7 bases and the J gene end by 5 bases; junction bases not matched to a gene: 7. The germline CDR1 and CDR2 sequences are KGHDR and SFDVKD. The CDR3 is 15 amino acids. CDR3 sequence: CATSLAGGRDNEQFF. The CDR3, as DNA: TGTGCCACCAGCTTAGCGGGGGGCCGAGACAATGAGCAGTTCTTC.

The chain links TRBV9 to TRBJ2-5; a weak D match, TRBD2 (5 bases). This CDR3 spans 13 amino acids. Germline lookup yields CDR1 SGDLS and CDR2 YYNGEE. V lost 0 bases, J lost 9 bases, and 12 bases lay in between. The CDR3 coding sequence is TGTGCCAGCAGCGTAGCGGACTCCCCGGCCCAGTACTTC. Protein product: CASSVADSPAQYF.

The chain carries TRBV9 and TRBJ1-3, with D unresolved. V lost 0 bases to trimming and J lost 4 bases, with 8 bases between them. This CDR3 has 14 amino acids. Germline V gene data show CDR1 as SGDLS and CDR2 as YYNGEE. The CDR3 loop reads CASSVEGEGNTIYF. CDR3 DNA sequence: TGTGCCAGCAGCGTAGAAGGAGAGGGAAACACCATATATTTT.